This T cell receptor (beta chain) was retrieved from a study of T cells in Graves' hyperthyroidism and ophthalmopathy. TCR beta CDR3 regions were amplified from RNA. Researchers ran a first-round RT-PCR on the TCR CDR3 using the HTBI primer set. TCRdb called the multiplex PCR reads again in MiXCR, with one record for every CDR3 protein. The repertoire holds 150,000 to 200,000 distinct CDR3 sequences, with less than 10% as singletons. In this sample, this clonotype turned up many times. This CDR3 region has 14 residues. Deletions cut 4 bases from V and 6 bases from J, with 12 bases between. V usage is TRBV12-3 or TRBV12-4 and J usage is TRBJ1-4, with D possibly TRBD1 on 5 matching bases. Specimen: blood. This TCR derives from a woman aged 18-29 years with Graves' hyperthyroidism that later progressed to Graves' ophthalmopathy. CDR3 coding DNA: TGTGCCAGCAGTTCCAGGGTCAAAGATGAAAAACTGTTTTTT. Protein sequence: CASSSRVKDEKLFF.